The present entry profiles one T cell receptor (beta chain) with its context. The antigen is not known. The data were obtained in a study of regulatory T cells in long-lasting Graves disease. The study, taken as a whole, reports: When disease was persistent, TRBV28, TRBJ1-2 and TRBJ2-5 were the favored segments.

As to time point: persistent/refractory GD, antithyroid drugs over 5 years with positive TRAb. PBMCs were the source of the RNA used for TCR sequencing. Recruitment took place at an endocrinology department in Xi'an, China. A volume of 7 to 9 milliliters of peripheral blood was collected in EDTA tubes. TCR beta libraries were built with iRepertoire HTBI primers and Arm-PCR of CDR3 regions. TCRdb processed the multiplex PCR reads anew with MiXCR; each CDR3 protein has one entry. The sample holds about 340,000 distinct CDR3 sequences, 15% to 20% seen once. The CDR3 covers 14 residues. From germline, CDR1 is MNHEY and CDR2 SMNVEV (reference sequence). The V end was cut by 3 bases, the J end by 4 bases, with 12 bases between.

The TCR comes from a female donor with Graves disease. The chain couples TRBV27 to TRBJ1-1; D is perhaps TRBD1 (5 bases). Sequencing was performed on peripheral blood mononuclear cells (PBMCs), taken when the disease was refractory, from a patient treated with antithyroid drugs. The CDR3 sequence is CASSLRQGVTEAFF. The DNA for the CDR3 is TGTGCCAGCAGTTTGAGGCAGGGTGTCACTGAAGCTTTCTTT.